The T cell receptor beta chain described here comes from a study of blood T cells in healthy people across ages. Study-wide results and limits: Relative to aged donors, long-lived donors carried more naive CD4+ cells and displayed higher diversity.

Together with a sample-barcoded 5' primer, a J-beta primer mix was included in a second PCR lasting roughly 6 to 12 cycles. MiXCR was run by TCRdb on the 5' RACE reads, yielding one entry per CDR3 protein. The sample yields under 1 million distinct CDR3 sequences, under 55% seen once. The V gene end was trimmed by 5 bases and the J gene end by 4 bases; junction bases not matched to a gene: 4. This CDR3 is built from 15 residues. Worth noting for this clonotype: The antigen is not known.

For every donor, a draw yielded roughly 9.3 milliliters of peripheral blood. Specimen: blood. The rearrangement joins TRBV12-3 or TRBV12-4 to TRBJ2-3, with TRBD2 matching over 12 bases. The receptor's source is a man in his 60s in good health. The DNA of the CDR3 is TGTGCCAGCAGTCCGACTAGCGGGGGCGCAGATACGCAGTATTTT. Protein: CASSPTSGGADTQYF.